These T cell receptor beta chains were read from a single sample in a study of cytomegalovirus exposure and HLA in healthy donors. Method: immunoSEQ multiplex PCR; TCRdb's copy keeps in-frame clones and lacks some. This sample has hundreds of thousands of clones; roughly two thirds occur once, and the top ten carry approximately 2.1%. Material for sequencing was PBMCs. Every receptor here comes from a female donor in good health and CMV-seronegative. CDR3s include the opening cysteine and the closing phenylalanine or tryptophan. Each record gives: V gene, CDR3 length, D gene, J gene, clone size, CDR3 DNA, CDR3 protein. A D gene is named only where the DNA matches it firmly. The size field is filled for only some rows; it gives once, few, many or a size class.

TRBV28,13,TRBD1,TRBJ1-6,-,TGTGCCAGCACCAGACAGGGCAATTCACCCCTCCACTTT,CASTRQGNSPLHF
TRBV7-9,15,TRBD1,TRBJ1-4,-,TGTGCCAGCAGCCCGGGACAGATTCCTTGGGAAAAACTGTTTTTT,CASSPGQIPWEKLFF
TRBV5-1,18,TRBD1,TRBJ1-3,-,TGCGCCAGCAGCTTGTTATCGCGTGGACAGGGGGAGGGAAACACCATATATTTT,CASSLLSRGQGEGNTIYF
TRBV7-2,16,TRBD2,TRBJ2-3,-,TGTGCCAGCAGCTTAGCCCCCACTAGCGGCACAGATACGCAGTATTTT,CASSLAPTSGTDTQYF
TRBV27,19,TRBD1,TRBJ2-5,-,TGTGCCAGCAGTCAGGTCCCCCGAAGACAGGGGGCGCCGCGGGAGACCCAGTACTTC,CASSQVPRRQGAPRETQYF
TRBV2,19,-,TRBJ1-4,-,TGTGCCAGCAGTGAAGGGGGCCAAACACACAGATCCCTATCCGAAAAACTGTTTTTT,CASSEGGQTHRSLSEKLFF
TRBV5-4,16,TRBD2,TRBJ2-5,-,TGTGCCAGCAGCTTGGGACTAGCGGGAGTTGGCGAGACCCAGTACTTC,CASSLGLAGVGETQYF
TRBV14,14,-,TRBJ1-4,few,TGTGCCAGCAGCCAAGGCGGATGGGAGGAAAAACTGTTTTTT,CASSQGGWEEKLFF
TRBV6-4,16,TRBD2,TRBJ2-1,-,TGTGCCAGCAGTGACTCAACTAGCGGATTCCCCAATGAGCAGTTCTTC,CASSDSTSGFPNEQFF
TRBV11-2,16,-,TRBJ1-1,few,TGTGCCAGCAGCTTAGGATGGCAGGCGTCGAACACTGAAGCTTTCTTT,CASSLGWQASNTEAFF
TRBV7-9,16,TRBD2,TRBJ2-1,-,TGTGCCAGCAGCTTAAAGTGGACTAGGGGCAGCAATGAGCAGTTCTTC,CASSLKWTRGSNEQFF
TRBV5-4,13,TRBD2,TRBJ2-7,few,TGTGCCAGCAGCTTGGGGCGGGAGGGGGAGCAGTACTTC,CASSLGREGEQYF
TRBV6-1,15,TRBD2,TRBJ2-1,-,TGTGCCAGCAGTGAACTAGCGGGAGGGTACAATGAGCAGTTCTTC,CASSELAGGYNEQFF
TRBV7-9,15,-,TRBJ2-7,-,TGTGCCAGCAGCTTGACGGGTTCGCTCTCCTACGAGCAGTACTTC,CASSLTGSLSYEQYF
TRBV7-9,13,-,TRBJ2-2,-,TGTGCCAGCAGCTCCAGGGGTTCCGGGGAGCTGTTTTTT,CASSSRGSGELFF
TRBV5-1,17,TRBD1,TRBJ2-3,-,TGCGCCAGCAGCTTGGCCAAAGGGACAGAAAGCACAGATACGCAGTATTTT,CASSLAKGTESTDTQYF
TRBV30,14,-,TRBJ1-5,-,TGTGCCTGGAGTGTAGGCCAGGGGAATCAGCCCCAGCATTTT,CAWSVGQGNQPQHF
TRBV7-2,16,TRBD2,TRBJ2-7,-,TGTGCCAGCAGCCTGCGACTAGCGGGAGGGCTGGACGAGCAGTACTTC,CASSLRLAGGLDEQYF
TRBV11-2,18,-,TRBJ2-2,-,TGTGCCAGCAGCCCCAATATGGGACAGAGGGGGGACACCGGGGAGCTGTTTTTT,CASSPNMGQRGDTGELFF
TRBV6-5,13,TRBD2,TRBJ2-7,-,TGTGCCAGCAGCCGAGGGAGGGCCGACGAGCAGTACTTC,CASSRGRADEQYF
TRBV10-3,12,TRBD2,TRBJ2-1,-,TGTGCCATCAGTGGGGGAGGGAATGAGCAGTTCTTC,CAISGGGNEQFF
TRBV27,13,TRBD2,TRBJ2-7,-,TGTGCCAGCAGTCTGGGGGGGATCGGCGAGCAGTACTTC,CASSLGGIGEQYF
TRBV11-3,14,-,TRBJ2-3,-,TGTGCCAGCAGCTTACGGGGGTATGGAGATACGCAGTATTTT,CASSLRGYGDTQYF
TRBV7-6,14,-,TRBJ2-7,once,TGTGCCAGCAGCTCGCAAGGACTCCTTTACGAGCAGTACTTC,CASSSQGLLYEQYF
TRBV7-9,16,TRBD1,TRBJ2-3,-,TGTGCCAGCAGCCGTACAGGGGGCTTAGGCACAGATACGCAGTATTTT,CASSRTGGLGTDTQYF
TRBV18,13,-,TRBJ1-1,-,TGTGCCAGCTCACCTTACGAGAGCACTGAAGCTTTCTTT,CASSPYESTEAFF
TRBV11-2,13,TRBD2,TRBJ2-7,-,TGTGCCAGCAGGCCTAGCGGGAATTACGAGCAGTACTTC,CASRPSGNYEQYF
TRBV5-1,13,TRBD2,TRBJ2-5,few,TGCGCCAGCAGCTTGGAGGATGGGAGGGCCCAGTACTTC,CASSLEDGRAQYF
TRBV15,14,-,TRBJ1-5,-,TGTGCCACCAGCAGAGCTCGGCGGGATCAGCCCCAGCATTTT,CATSRARRDQPQHF
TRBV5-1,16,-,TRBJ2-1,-,TGCGCCAGCAGCTCCTTAGCGGCCAGCTCCTACAATGAGCAGTTCTTC,CASSSLAASSYNEQFF
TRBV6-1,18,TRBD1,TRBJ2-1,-,TGTGCCAGCAGTGAATGGGTTAATGGCGGGGACAGGGACAATGAGCAGTTCTTC,CASSEWVNGGDRDNEQFF
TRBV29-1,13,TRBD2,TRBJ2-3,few,TGCAGCATCCGGGGAGGGCCTCGCGATACGCAGTATTTT,CSIRGGPRDTQYF
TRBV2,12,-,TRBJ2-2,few,TGTGCCAGTAGCGGAGACACCGGGGAGCTGTTTTTT,CASSGDTGELFF
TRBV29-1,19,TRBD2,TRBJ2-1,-,TGCAGCGTTGAACGTCGGACTAGCGGCTGGCAAAGGCCCCTTAATGAGCAGTTCTTC,CSVERRTSGWQRPLNEQFF
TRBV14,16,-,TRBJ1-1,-,TGTGCCAGCAGCCAAGCACGTAAGGGAGGTGCTGCTGAAGCTTTCTTT,CASSQARKGGAAEAFF
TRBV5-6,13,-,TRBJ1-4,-,TGTGCCAGCAGTTTAGGGGGTTTTGAAAAACTGTTTTTT,CASSLGGFEKLFF
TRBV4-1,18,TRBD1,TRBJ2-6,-,TGCGCCAGCAGGAACACCGGGACAGGGGGCTCTGGGGCCAACGTCCTGACTTTC,CASRNTGTGGSGANVLTF
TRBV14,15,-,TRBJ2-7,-,TGTGCCAGCAGCCAAGGACAGGCAGACTTCTACGAGCAGTACTTC,CASSQGQADFYEQYF
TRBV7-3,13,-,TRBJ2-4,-,TGTGCCAGCACCGAGGGGGTAAAAAACATTCAGTACTTC,CASTEGVKNIQYF
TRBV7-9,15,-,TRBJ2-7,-,TGTGCCAGCAGCTCAAACCGCCTAGACTACTACGAGCAGTACTTC,CASSSNRLDYYEQYF
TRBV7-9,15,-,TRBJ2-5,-,TGTGCCAGCAGCTTAACGGGTGGATGGGAAGAGACCCAGTACTTC,CASSLTGGWEETQYF
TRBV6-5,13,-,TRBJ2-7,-,TGTGCCAGCAGTCCAGGATCCTCCTACGAGCAGTACTTC,CASSPGSSYEQYF
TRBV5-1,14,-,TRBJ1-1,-,TGCGCCAGCAGCGTGGACAGTTTGAACACTGAAGCTTTCTTT,CASSVDSLNTEAFF
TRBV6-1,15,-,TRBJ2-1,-,TGTGCCGCAACTAAAGCGGACTGGTCCTACAATGAGCAGTTCTTC,CAATKADWSYNEQFF
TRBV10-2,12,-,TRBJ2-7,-,TGCGCCAGCAGTTACGGGACCTACGAGCAGTACTTC,CASSYGTYEQYF
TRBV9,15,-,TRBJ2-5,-,TGTGCCAGCAGCGTAGCCAGGGTCGCTGAAGAGACCCAGTACTTC,CASSVARVAEETQYF
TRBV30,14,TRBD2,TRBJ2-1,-,TGTGCCTGGAGTGGCCTAGCGGCTTACAATGAGCAGTTCTTC,CAWSGLAAYNEQFF
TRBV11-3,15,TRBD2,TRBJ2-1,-,TGTGCCAGCAGCCTGCTCACGGGAGGCGGGAATGAGCAGTTCTTC,CASSLLTGGGNEQFF
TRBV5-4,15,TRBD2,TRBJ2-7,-,TGTGCCAGCAGCTTCTCGGTAGCGGGAGAGAACGAGCAGTACTTC,CASSFSVAGENEQYF